The 19 T cell receptor beta chains reported below all come from one sample, sequenced in a study of cytomegalovirus exposure and HLA in healthy donors. PCR involved 60 Vbeta and 13 Jbeta primers. Profiled with immunoSEQ multiplex PCR; TCRdb holds only in-frame clones, not every one. Among 150,000 to 200,000 clones listed, about 87% were seen once. The specimen sequenced was PBMCs. The receptor source for this set is a young woman in good health and CMV-seronegative.

The V gene is TRBV5-1, the J gene TRBJ1-1; 8 bases are a match to TRBD1. The V gene's germline CDR1 is SGHRS and CDR2 YFSETQ. J gave up 2 bases and V 4 bases, and 7 bases lay outside the gene matches. CDR3 length: 15 amino acids. The CDR3 here is CASSPGQGLNTEAFF. CDR3 nucleotides: TGCGCCAGCAGCCCTGGACAGGGCTTAAACACTGAAGCTTTCTTT.

This clone has a single count. This CDR3 is CASSVVSYRGYYGYTF. The CDR3 DNA reads TGTGCCAGCAGCGTAGTATCCTACAGGGGGTACTATGGCTACACCTTC. This chain joins TRBV9 and TRBJ1-2, with TRBD1 identical over 8 bases. CDR3 length: 16 amino acids. The ends lost 0 bases at V and 3 bases at J; junction bases unmatched: 7. The V gene's germline CDR1 is SGDLS and CDR2 YYNGEE.

This chain joins TRBV6-5 and TRBJ2-5; 9 bases are shared with TRBD1. CDR3 length equals 13 residues. Losses at the gene ends were 6 bases for V and 5 bases for J; bases not matched to a gene: 4. Germline loops: CDR1 MNHEY, CDR2 SVGAGI. CDR3 loop: CASRTTGGETQYF. The CDR3, as DNA: TGTGCCAGCAGGACGACAGGGGGGGAGACCCAGTACTTC.

J is TRBJ2-2 and V is TRBV4-1; 9 bases are shared with TRBD1. Germline V gene data show CDR1 as MGHRA and CDR2 as YSYEKL. The CDR3 extends over 16 amino acids. V trimming: 5 bases; J trimming: 5 bases; junction bases outside the gene matches: 9. CDR3 bases: TGCGCCAGCAGCACCACAGGGGGCGCCGGAACCGGGGAGCTGTTTTTT. This translates into CASSTTGGAGTGELFF.

V gene TRBV5-4 combines with J gene TRBJ2-7, with 7 bases lining up with TRBD2. Trimming cost V 1 base and J 3 bases; bases outside gene matches: 4. The CDR3 consists of 14 residues. The germline CDR1 and CDR2 sequences are SGHNT and YYREEE (reference sequence). CDR3 coding DNA: TGTGCCAGCAGCTTGAGTAGCGGGTTCTACGAGCAGTACTTC. It yields the protein CASSLSSGFYEQYF.

This chain connects TRBV6-5 to TRBJ1-5; D gene unclear. The CDR3 loop spans 13 amino acids. Trimming cost V 11 bases and J 0 bases, with 11 bases left between them. Germline V CDR1 and CDR2: MNHEY, SVGAGI. CDR3 sequence (DNA): TGTGCCGCCGGCGGGTATAGCAATCAGCCCCAGCATTTT. Encoded protein: CAAGGYSNQPQHF.

Worth noting for this clone: One junction end does not reproduce the germline sequence, and a read error may be involved. The chain joins TRBV7-7 to TRBJ2-1; TRBD1 agrees at 8 bases. CDR1 and CDR2 (germline): SSHAT, FNYEAQ (reference sequence). The CDR3 spans 17 residues. The CDR3 here is CASSQSGGGTGGNEQFF. The CDR3 DNA reads as TGTGCTAGCAGCCAGTCAGGGGGCGGTACTGGTGGCAATGAGCAGTTCTTC.

This chain uses TRBV9 with TRBJ2-3; 9 bases fit TRBD2. The CDR3 runs 15 residues. V trimming: 3 bases; J trimming: 4 bases; junction bases outside the gene matches: 6. Germline V gives CDR1 SGDLS, CDR2 YYNGEE. CDR3 region: CASSAGLARADTQYF. CDR3 coding DNA: TGTGCCAGCAGCGCTGGACTAGCGAGGGCAGATACGCAGTATTTT.

The DNA for the CDR3 is TGTGCCAGCAGTTGGACAGACAACACTGAAGCTTTCTTT. It translates to CASSWTDNTEAFF. The chain is built from TRBV2 and TRBJ1-1; maybe TRBD1 (6 bases). This CDR3 contains 13 residues. The V gene lost 5 bases and the J gene lost 2 bases, with 9 bases spanning the gap. Per germline, CDR1 SNHLY and CDR2 FYNNEI.

The rearrangement links TRBV5-6 to TRBJ1-2; D unclear. The germline V and J ends were trimmed by 1 base and 0 bases, with 10 bases remaining between them. CDR3 size: 15 residues. CDR1 and CDR2 from the germline V gene are SGHDT and YYEEEE. Here the CDR3 reads CASSLTEAANYGYTF. The CDR3 DNA follows: TGTGCCAGCAGCTTGACGGAGGCAGCTAACTATGGCTACACCTTC. Looking up the rest from reference TRBV5-6 and TRBJ1-2 gives the full variable domain: DAGVTQSPTHLIKTRGQQVTLRCSPKSGHDTVSWYQQALGQGPQFIFQYYEEEERQRGNFPDRFSGHQFPNYSSELNVNALLLGDSALYLCASSLTEAANYGYTFGSGTRLTVV.

The chain is built from TRBV7-2 and TRBJ1-5, with 7 positions matching TRBD1. The V segment lost 0 bases and the J segment 4 bases; nucleotides outside the gene matches: 3. Germline V gene sequence: CDR1 SGHTA, CDR2 FQGNSA. CDR3 size: 15 residues. The CDR3 protein is CASSLATGPNQPQHF. The CDR3 DNA reads as TGTGCCAGCAGCTTAGCGACAGGGCCAAATCAGCCCCAGCATTTT.

V usage is TRBV20-1 and J usage is TRBJ1-1, with D unresolved. The V end was cut by 1 base, the J end by 9 bases, with 9 bases between. Germline V CDR1 and CDR2: DFQATT, SNEGSKA (reference sequence). The CDR3 totals 11 residues. CDR3 loop: CSARGSGKAFF. CDR3 in DNA: TGCAGTGCTAGAGGTTCGGGGAAAGCTTTCTTT.

The gene calls are TRBV5-1 and TRBJ2-5; D is possibly TRBD2 (6 bases). The germline gives CDR1 SGHRS, CDR2 YFSETQ. V was cut by 9 bases and J by 0 bases, with 30 bases left in between. CDR3 length: 19 residues. This CDR3 is CATRVGTPLYPGDQETQYF. The CDR3 region has the DNA TGCGCCACCCGAGTGGGGACCCCTTTATACCCGGGGGACCAAGAGACCCAGTACTTC.

The chain has TRBV7-2 and TRBJ2-3; 8 positions agree with TRBD2. The germline CDR1 and CDR2 sequences are SGHTA and FQGNSA. The CDR3 consists of 16 residues. Losses at the gene ends were 5 bases for V and 1 base for J; bases not matched to a gene: 8. The CDR3 loop reads CASSPGSGRGTDTQYF. The CDR3 DNA follows: TGTGCCAGCAGCCCAGGGAGCGGGAGAGGCACAGATACGCAGTATTTT.

The chain links TRBV30 to TRBJ1-2, with 8 bases fitting TRBD1. The CDR3 contains 12 residues. Losses at the gene ends were 4 bases for V and 5 bases for J; bases not matched to a gene: 3. Germline CDR1 reads GTSNPN; CDR2 reads SVGIG (reference sequence). This CDR3 reads CAWNTGGYGYTF. The CDR3 DNA follows: TGTGCCTGGAACACAGGGGGGTATGGCTACACCTTC.

The chain has TRBV6-5 and TRBJ1-3; D possibly corresponds to TRBD1 (6 bases). V was pared by 5 bases and J by 0 bases, with 11 bases between. This CDR3 is built from 15 residues. Per the germline V gene, CDR1 is MNHEY and CDR2 is SVGAGI. CDR3 region: CASSTTGFSGNTIYF. DNA for the CDR3: TGTGCCAGCAGTACAACAGGGTTCTCTGGAAACACCATATATTTT.

This clone appeared once. V gene TRBV19 combines with J gene TRBJ1-3; D call uncertain. The length of the CDR3 is 15 residues. Between the trimmed V and J ends, which lost 4 bases and 2 bases, there was a span of 12 bases. Per germline, CDR1 LNHDA and CDR2 SQIVND (reference sequence). In DNA, the CDR3 is TGTGCCAGTAGTACCCCTTCAGGCACTGGAAACACCATATATTTT. Translation gives CASSTPSGTGNTIYF.

Details on this clone: Different DNA sequences within this sample yield the same CDR3. This CDR3 reads CASSFGTGWGYTF. CDR3 DNA sequence: TGTGCCAGCAGTTTCGGGACAGGGTGGGGCTACACCTTC. J is TRBJ1-2 and V is TRBV27, with 9 bases identical to TRBD1. Germline-derived CDR1 and CDR2 are MNHEY and SMNVEV (reference sequence). J gave up 8 bases and V 3 bases, and 4 bases lay outside the gene matches. The CDR3 is 13 residues long.

Only one count was recorded for this clone. At one of its ends the junction is not consistent with the germline gene, which may arise from a read error. The rearrangement links TRBV7-9 to TRBJ1-1, with D unclear. The length of the CDR3 is 13 residues. Germline V gene data show CDR1 as SEHNR and CDR2 as FQNEAQ (reference sequence). This CDR3 is CSSSQEANTEAFF. CDR3 coding DNA: TGTTCCAGCAGCCAAGAGGCGAACACTGAAGCTTTCTTT.